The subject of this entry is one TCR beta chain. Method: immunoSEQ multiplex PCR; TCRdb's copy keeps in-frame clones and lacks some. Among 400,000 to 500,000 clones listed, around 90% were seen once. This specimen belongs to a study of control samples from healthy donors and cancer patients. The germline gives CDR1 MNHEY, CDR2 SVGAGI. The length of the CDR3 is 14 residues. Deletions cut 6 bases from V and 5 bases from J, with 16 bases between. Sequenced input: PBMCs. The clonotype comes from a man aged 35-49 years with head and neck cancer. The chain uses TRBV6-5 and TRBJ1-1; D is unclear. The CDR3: CASSNAAGRTEAFF. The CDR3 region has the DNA TGTGCCAGCAGCAACGCGGCAGGCCGAACTGAAGCTTTCTTT.